What follows describes a single T cell receptor beta chain. Its antigen is still unknown. No base quality values were provided; no much bigger clone lies one nucleotide off. The data derive from a study of shared clonotypes between healthy human individuals (dated by TCRdb to the early 2020s). Regarding the research as a whole: The cohort comprised two women and a few men aged 18 to 49 years. Per donor, three plates each were used for CD4 naive and CD4 memory, two for CD8 naive, and one for CD8 memory. To estimate repertoire size and how much clonotype sharing occurs between individuals, the study deeply sequenced the blood TCR repertoires of roughly 5 healthy adults. To increase sequencing depth and limit assay-specific biases, different laboratories used diverse techniques to prepare libraries and sequence TCR repertoires. Each donor's leukapheresis produced roughly between roughly 0.85 and 10 billion PBMCs.

The study at large found these results: Sharing across a handful of donors was observed for about 5% of naive CD4, over 3% of naive CD8, about 2.3% of memory CD4, and around 0.44% of memory CD8 clonotypes. Based on pairwise subsampling, the degree of clonotype sharing among donors was expected to be affected by sequencing depth. Even with the large sequencing depth, rarefaction of the sorted-subset datasets indicated that sequencing was incomplete. Sampling was restricted to blood, and TCR repertoires in tissue are likely to differ from TCR repertoires in blood. Naive subsets generally had larger estimated clonotype richness than memory subsets did. Because the study included a small number of donors, the genetic and exposure-history diversity represented was limited. Higher generation probabilities were observed for clonotypes shared by all four sorted-subset donors than for non-shared clonotypes.

Using the deep immunoSEQ assay, multiplex PCR amplified TCR CDR3 regions from genomic DNA. Extracted genomic DNA from each cell subset was spread evenly across all wells of several immunoSEQ 96-well plates, with each plate serving as a replicate. For sorted subsets, about 200 ng genomic DNA, equal to 30,000 to 35,000 T cell genomes, was loaded into each replicate PCR. Purified libraries were quantified with a Qubit 3.0 fluorometer, sized on a Bioanalyzer 2100, and re-quantified with the KAPA Library Quantification kit. A separate single-read 150-cycle Illumina NextSeq 550 flow cell was used to sequence each immunoSEQ 96-well plate. In the source study's methods: Because the immunoSEQ output included only junctional sequences and no quality scores, the filtering could not be the same as the filtering used for full-length reads. To assign V/J genes and CDR3, sequences were annotated against IMGT germline references using PyIR, a Python wrapper for IgBLAST v1.9. Reads were filtered out if the reads had weak V/J assignments (E-value above 1e-6), no CDR3, stop codons, out-of-frame junctions, or ambiguous translated residues. A V3J clonotype was defined by an identical inferred V gene, J gene, and CDR3 amino acid sequence. Percentage overlap between repertoires was calculated by dividing the number of shared unique clonotypes by the size of the smaller repertoire. Repertoire richness was assessed with RTK rarefaction, the Chao1 estimator, and Recon v2.1 estimates of unobserved clonotypes. OLGA was used to compute generation probabilities for all TCRbeta clonotypes that the gDNA method yielded from a handful of donors. TCRdb mirrors the immuneACCESS table, restricted to in-frame sequences. Some clones are absent from its copies; in checked studies, under half trace to an unresolved V gene, and the reason for the others is unknown. V, J and clone size were drawn from that table, and D and trimming were deduced from the DNA. The sample has millions of clones on record, approximately 94% of them singletons. The top ten hold 1.5% to 2% of the sample.

According to the germline V gene, CDR1 reads MGHRA and CDR2 reads YSYEKL. Spanning cysteine to phenylalanine, the CDR3 consists of 15 amino acids. Left in the record is the CDR3 DNA by itself, 45 bases read in frame from the first base. V and J are truncated by 0 bases and 3 bases respectively, leaving an intervening sequence of 8 bases. For the CD8 naive samples, CD45RO-negative cells were positively selected for CCR7, yielding a CD45RA+CCR7+ population from which TemRA cells were excluded. Donors were healthy HIV-negative adults with no recently reported acute infections or vaccinations. Every donor was a Caucasian adult living in Nashville, Tennessee, USA. Blood was collected by leukapheresis, and PBMCs were isolated by Ficoll-Histopaque density gradient centrifugation and then cryopreserved in liquid nitrogen vapor phase. Purity and quantity of every magnetically sorted T cell population were checked by analytical flow cytometry. From each sorted fraction, genomic DNA was isolated and quantified by UV absorbance on a Nanodrop 2000c.

The TCR comes from a man aged 18 to 29 in good health. Some clones in this sample may be carry-over from other donors' samples. The sample consisted of naive CD8+ T cells from PBMCs. Reading the label with the study, this specimen's cell subset or site is: CD45RA+CCR7+. The V and J segments used are TRBV4-1 and TRBJ2-2; no D segment can be confidently identified. Read as DNA, the sequence is TGCGCCAGCAGCCAAGATCCACCATACACCGGGGAGCTGTTTTTT. It codes for CASSQDPPYTGELFF.